The text below deals with one T cell receptor beta chain. The data are from a study of T cell responses to AZD1222 COVID-19 vaccine. Assay: immunoSEQ multiplex PCR; the TCRdb copy retains only in-frame clones and omits some. The sample shows over 130,000 clones, 91% of them seen only once. Germline CDR1 MNHEY, CDR2 SMNVEV (reference sequence). Trimming took 4 bases from V and 6 from J, leaving 16 bases between them. This CDR3 spans 15 amino acids. V and J are TRBV27 and TRBJ2-4, with a weak D call TRBD1 (5 bases). The source material was peripheral blood, sampled 28 days after the second dose of the MenACWY control vaccine. This receptor was identified in an adult who received the MenACWY meningococcal vaccine as a control. This CDR3 reads CASSYGSPRGNIQYF. As DNA, the CDR3 is TGTGCCAGCAGTTACGGGTCTCCAAGGGGAAACATTCAGTACTTC.